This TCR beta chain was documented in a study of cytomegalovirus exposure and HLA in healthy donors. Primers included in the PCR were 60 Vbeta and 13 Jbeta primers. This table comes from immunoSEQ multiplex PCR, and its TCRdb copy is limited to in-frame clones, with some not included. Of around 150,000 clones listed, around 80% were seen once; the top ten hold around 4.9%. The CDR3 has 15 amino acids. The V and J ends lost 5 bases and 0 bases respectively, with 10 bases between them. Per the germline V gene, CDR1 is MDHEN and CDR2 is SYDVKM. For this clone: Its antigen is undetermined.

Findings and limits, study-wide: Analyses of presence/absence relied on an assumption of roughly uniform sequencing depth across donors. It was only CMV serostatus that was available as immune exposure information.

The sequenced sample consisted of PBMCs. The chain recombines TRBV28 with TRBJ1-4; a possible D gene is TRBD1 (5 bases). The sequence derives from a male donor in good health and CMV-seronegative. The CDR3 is CASSRPTATNEKLFF. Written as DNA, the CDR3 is TGTGCCAGCAGTCGTCCGACAGCAACTAATGAAAAACTGTTTTTT.